This TCR beta chain is from a study of blood T cells in healthy people across ages. Only a few counts were recorded for this clonotype. This CDR3 is 16 amino acids long. V was trimmed by 6 bases and J by 8 bases, leaving 24 bases between them. Germline V gene sequence: CDR1 SGHAT, CDR2 FQNNGV. A second PCR of roughly 7 to 11 cycles used a sample-barcoded 5' primer and a J-beta primer mix. MiXCR, run by TCRdb on the 5' RACE reads, gives a single entry per CDR3 protein. The sample has some 1.5 million distinct CDR3 sequences, 28% seen once. The rearrangement uses TRBV11-2 and TRBJ2-3; perhaps TRBD1 as D (5 bases). Sequenced material: blood. The TCR sequence derives from a woman in her 30s in good health. The CDR3 DNA reads as TGTGCCAGCAGTAATTCGACAGTCCTTCTGTTGAGTACGCAGTATTTT. This encodes CASSNSTVLLLSTQYF.